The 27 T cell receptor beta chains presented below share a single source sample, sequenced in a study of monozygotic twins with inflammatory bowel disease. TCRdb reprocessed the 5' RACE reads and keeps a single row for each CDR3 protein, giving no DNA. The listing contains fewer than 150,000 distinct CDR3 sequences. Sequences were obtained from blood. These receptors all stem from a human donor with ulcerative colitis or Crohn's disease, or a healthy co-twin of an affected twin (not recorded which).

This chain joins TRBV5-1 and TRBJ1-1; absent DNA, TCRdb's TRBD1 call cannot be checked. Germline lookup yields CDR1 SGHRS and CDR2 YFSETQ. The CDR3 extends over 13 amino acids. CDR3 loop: CASFAGQATEAFF.

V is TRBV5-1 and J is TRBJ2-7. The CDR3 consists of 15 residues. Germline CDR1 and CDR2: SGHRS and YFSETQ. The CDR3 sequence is CASRTDVPTTYEQYF.

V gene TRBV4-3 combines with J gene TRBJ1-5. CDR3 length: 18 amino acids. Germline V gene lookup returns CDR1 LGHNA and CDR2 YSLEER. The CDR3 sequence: CASSQEPHYALYNQPQHF.

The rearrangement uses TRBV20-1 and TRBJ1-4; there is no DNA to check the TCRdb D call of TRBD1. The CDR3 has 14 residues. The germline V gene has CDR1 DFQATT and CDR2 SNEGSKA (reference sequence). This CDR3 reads CSASLTGPNEKLFF.

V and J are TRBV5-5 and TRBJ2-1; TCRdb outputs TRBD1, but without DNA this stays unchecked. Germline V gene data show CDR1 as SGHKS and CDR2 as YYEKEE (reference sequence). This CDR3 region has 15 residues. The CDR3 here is CASSLLTGAEDEQFF.

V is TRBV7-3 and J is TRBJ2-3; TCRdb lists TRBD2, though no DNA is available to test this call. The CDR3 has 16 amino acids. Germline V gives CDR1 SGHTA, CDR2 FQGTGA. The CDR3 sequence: CASSLSWTSNTDTQYF.

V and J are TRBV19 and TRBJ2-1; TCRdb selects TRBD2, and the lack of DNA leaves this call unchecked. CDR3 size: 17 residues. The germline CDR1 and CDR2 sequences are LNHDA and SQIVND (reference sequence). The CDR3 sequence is CASSLRGSGVVYNEQFF.

This CDR3 reads CASSLDRGGWGYTF. The rearrangement links TRBV11-2 to TRBJ1-2; TCRdb reports TRBD1, a call that lacks DNA to check it against. The CDR3 contains 14 residues. CDR1 is SGHAT and CDR2 is FQNNGV in the germline V gene.

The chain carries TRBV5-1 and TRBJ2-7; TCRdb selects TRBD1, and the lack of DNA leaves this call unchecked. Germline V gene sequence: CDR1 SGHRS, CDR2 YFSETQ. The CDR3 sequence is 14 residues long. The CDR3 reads CASSPRDRGDEQYF.

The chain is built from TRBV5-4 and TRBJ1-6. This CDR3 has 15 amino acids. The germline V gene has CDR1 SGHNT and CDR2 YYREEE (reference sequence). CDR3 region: CASSMGGKFNSPLHF.

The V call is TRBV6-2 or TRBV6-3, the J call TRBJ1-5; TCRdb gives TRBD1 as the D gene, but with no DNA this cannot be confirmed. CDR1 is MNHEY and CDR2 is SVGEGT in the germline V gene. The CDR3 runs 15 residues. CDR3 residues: CASRGQGRVNQPQHF.

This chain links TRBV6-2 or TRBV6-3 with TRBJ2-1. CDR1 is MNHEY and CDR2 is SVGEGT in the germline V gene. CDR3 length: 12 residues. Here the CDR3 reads CASSGSYNEQFF.

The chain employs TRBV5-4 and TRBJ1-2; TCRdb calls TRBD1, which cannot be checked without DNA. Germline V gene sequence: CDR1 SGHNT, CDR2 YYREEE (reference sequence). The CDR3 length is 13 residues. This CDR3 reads CASSLAAGDGYTF.

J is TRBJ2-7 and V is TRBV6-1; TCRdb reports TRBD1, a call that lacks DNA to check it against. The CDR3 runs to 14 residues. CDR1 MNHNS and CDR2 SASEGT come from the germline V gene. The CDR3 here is CASSPGGEAYEQYF.

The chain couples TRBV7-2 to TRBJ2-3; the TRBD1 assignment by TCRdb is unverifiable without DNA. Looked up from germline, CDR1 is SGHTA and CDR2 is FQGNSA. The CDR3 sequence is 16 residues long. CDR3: CASSLSGGGFTDTQYF.

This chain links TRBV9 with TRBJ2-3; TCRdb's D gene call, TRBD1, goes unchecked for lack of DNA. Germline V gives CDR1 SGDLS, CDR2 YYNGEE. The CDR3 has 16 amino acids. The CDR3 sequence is CASSVVRGGRRDTQYF.

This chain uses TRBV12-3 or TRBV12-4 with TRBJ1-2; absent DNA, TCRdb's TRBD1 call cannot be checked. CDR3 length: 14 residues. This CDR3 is CASSLVGAGWGYTF.

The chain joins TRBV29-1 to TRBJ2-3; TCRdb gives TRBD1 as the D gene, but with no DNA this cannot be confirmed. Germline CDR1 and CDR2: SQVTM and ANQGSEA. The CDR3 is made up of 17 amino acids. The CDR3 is CSGDRSLSGDIPHTQYF.

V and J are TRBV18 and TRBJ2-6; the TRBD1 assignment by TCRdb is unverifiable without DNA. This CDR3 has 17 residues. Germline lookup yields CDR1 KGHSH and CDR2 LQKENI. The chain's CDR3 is CASSPQGGPPGANVLTF. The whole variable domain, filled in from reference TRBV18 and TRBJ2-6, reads NAGVMQNPRHLVRRRGQEARLRCSPMKGHSHVYWYRQLPEEGLKFMVYLQKENIIDESGMPKERFSAEFPKEGPSILRIQQVVRGDSAAYFCASSPQGGPPGANVLTFGAGSRLTVL.

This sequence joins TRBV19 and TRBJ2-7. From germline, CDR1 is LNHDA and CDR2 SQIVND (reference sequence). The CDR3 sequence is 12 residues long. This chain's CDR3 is CASSDRGYEQYF.

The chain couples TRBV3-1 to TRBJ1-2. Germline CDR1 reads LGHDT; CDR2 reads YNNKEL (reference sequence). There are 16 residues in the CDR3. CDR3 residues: CASSQETGWSSDGYTF.

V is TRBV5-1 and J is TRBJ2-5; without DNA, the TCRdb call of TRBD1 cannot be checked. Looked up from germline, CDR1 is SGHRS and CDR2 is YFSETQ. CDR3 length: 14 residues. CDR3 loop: CASSRGQGRETQYF.

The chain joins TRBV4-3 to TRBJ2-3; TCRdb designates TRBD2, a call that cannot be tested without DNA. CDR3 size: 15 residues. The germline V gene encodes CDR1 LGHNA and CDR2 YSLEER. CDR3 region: CASSHGTSGEDTQYF.

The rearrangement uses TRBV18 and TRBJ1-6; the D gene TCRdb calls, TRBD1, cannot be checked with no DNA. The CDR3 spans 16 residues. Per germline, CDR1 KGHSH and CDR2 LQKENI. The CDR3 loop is CASSPFMGQGTSPLHF.

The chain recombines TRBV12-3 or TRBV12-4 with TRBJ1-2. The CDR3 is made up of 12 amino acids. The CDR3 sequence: CASSFGSRRYTF.

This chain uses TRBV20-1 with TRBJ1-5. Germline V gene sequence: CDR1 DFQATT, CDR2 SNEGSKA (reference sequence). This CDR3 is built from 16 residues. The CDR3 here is CSARVMLSNSNQPQHF.

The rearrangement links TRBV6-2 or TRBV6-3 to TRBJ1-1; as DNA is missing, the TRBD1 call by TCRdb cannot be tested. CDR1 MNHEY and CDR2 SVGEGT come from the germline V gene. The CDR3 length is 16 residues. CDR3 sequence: CASSYLRDRALWEAFF.